The clone carrying this TCR beta chain was observed a handful of times. The time point was: sample taken at primary tumor resection. The CDR3 spans 16 residues. The germline V gene has CDR1 KGHDR and CDR2 SFDVKD. Trimming cost V 4 bases and J 6 bases, with 18 bases left between them. This entry is derived from a study of spatial heterogeneity in lung cancer. Study-wide context: Each distinct TCR and UMI combination averaged more than ten appearances in raw reads.

One entry per CDR3 protein results from TCRdb running MiXCR on the 5' RACE reads. Altogether some 80,000 distinct CDR3 sequences are present, 7.5% to 9.5% being singletons, with the ten largest covering roughly 7%. This receptor was obtained from a male donor with early-stage non-small cell lung cancer. Specimen: PBMCs, collected at surgery. The chain has TRBV24-1 and TRBJ2-1, with a possible D match to TRBD2 (7 bases). The CDR3 region has the DNA TGTGCCACCAGTGACCCCACCGGGGGGCGCGGCAATGAGCAGTTCTTC. Translation gives CATSDPTGGRGNEQFF.